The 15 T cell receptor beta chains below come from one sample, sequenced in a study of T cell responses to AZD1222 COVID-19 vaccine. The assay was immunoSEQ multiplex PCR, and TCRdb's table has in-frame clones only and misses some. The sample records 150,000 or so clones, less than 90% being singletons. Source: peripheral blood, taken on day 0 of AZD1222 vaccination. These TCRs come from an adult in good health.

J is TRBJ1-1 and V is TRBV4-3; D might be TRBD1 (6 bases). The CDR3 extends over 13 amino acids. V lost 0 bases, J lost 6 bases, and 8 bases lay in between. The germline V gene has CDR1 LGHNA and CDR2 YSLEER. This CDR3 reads CASSQDAGAEAFF. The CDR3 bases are TGCGCCAGCAGCCAAGATGCAGGGGCTGAAGCTTTCTTT.

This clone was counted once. This chain's CDR3 is CASSLNGGSYNEQFF. The DNA for the CDR3 is TGTGCCAGCAGCTTAAACGGGGGCTCCTACAATGAGCAGTTCTTC. The chain has TRBV7-2 and TRBJ2-1; D possibly corresponds to TRBD2 (6 bases). In germline, CDR1 is SGHTA, CDR2 FQGNSA. Trimming took 2 bases from V and 0 from J, leaving 8 bases between them. This CDR3 spans 15 amino acids.

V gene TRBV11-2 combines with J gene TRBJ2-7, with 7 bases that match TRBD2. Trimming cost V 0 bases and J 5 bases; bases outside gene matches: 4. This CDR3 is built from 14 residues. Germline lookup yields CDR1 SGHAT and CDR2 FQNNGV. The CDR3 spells CASSLELGGNEQYF. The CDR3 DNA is TGTGCCAGCAGCTTAGAACTCGGGGGGAACGAGCAGTACTTC.

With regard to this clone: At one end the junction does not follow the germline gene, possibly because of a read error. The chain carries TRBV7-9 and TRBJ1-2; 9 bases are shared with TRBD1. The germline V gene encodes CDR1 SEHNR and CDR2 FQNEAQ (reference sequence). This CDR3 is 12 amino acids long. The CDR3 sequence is CASSLGTGTTYF. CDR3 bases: TGTGCCAGCAGCCTTGGGACAGGGACCACCTATTTC.

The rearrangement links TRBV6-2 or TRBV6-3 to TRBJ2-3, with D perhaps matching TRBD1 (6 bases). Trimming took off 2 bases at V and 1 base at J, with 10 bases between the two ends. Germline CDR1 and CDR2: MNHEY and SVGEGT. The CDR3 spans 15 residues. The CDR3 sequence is CASSYRSGGTDTQYF. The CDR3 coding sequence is TGTGCCAGCAGTTACCGGTCAGGGGGCACAGATACGCAGTATTTT.

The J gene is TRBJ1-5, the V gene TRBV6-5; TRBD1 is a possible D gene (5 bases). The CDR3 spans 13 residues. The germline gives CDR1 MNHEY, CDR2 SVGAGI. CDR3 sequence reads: CASRQSINQPQHF. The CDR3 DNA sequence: TGTGCGTCGAGACAGTCTATTAATCAGCCCCAGCATTTT.

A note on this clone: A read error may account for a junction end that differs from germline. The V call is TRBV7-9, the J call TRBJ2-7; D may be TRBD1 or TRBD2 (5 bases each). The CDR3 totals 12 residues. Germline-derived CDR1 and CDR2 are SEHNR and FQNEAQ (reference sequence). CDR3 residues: CACSRGPGEQYF. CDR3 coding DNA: TGTGCCTGCAGTCGGGGCCCTGGAGAGCAGTACTTC.

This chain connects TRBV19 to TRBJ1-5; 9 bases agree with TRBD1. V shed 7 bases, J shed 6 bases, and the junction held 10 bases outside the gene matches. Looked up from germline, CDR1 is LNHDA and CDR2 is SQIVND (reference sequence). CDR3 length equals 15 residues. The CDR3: CASIQQGAQGQPQHF. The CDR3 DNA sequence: TGTGCCAGTATTCAACAGGGGGCGCAGGGTCAGCCCCAGCATTTT.

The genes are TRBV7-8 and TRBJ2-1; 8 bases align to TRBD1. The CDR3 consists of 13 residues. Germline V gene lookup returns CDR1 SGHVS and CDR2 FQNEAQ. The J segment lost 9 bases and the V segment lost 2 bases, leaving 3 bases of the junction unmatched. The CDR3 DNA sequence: TGTGCCAGCAGCTTAATCGGACAGGGTGAGCAGTTCTTC. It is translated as CASSLIGQGEQFF.

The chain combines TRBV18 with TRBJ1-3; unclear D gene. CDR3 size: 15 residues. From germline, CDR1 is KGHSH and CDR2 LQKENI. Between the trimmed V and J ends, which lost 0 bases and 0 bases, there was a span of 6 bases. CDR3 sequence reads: CASSPPTISGNTIYF. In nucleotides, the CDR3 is TGTGCCAGCTCACCACCGACAATCTCTGGAAACACCATATATTTT.

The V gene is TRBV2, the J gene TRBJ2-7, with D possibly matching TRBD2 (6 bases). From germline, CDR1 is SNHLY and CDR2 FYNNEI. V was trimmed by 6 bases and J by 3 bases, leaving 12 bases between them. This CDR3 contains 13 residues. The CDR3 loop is CASREGTLYEQYF. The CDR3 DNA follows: TGTGCCAGCAGGGAGGGTACGCTCTACGAGCAGTACTTC.

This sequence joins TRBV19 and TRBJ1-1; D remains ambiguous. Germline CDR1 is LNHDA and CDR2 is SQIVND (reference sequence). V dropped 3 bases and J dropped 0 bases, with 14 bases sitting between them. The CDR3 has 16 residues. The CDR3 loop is CASSINPPGLNTEAFF. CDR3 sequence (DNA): TGTGCCAGTAGTATCAACCCTCCAGGCCTGAACACTGAAGCTTTCTTT.

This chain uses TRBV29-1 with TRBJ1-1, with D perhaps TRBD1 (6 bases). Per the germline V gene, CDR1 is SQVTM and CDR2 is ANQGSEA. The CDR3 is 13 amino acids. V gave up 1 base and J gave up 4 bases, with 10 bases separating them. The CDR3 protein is CSVEAVRGTEAFF. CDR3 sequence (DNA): TGCAGCGTTGAAGCCGTCAGGGGCACTGAAGCTTTCTTT.

CDR3 coding DNA: TGTGCCAGCCACCGGGACAGGGGGCTTTCACCCCTCCACTTT. Translated, it gives CASHRDRGLSPLHF. The chain couples TRBV6-5 to TRBJ1-6, with 12 bases identical to TRBD1. The CDR3 contains 14 residues. The V gene end was trimmed by 8 bases and the J gene end by 9 bases; junction bases not matched to a gene: 5. Germline CDR1 and CDR2: MNHEY and SVGAGI.

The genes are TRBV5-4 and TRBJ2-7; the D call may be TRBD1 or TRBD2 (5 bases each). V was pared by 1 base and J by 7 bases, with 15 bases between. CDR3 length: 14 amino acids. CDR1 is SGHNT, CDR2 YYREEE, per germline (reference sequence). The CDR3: CASSLQGPLGEQYF. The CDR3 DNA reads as TGTGCCAGCAGCTTGCAGGGACCACTGGGGGAGCAGTACTTC. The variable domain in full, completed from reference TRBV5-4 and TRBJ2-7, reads ETGVTQSPTHLIKTRGQQVTLRCSSQSGHNTVSWYQQALGQGPQFIFQYYREEENGRGNFPPRFSGLQFPNYSSELNVNALELDDSALYLCASSLQGPLGEQYFGPGTRLTVT.